The present TCR beta chain was sequenced within a study of blood T cell repertoires in COVID-19. Measured with immunoSEQ multiplex PCR; TCRdb has only the in-frame clones, and not every one. The table has some 150,000 clones, about 80% seen once. This CDR3 is 13 amino acids long. Germline CDR1 reads SGHDT; CDR2 reads YYEEEE. Trimming left V 3 bases short and J 7 bases short, with 13 bases between. The sample comprised peripheral blood. The TCR comes from a human donor with acute or convalescent COVID-19. The donor label of this sample is uncertain. The gene calls are TRBV5-6 and TRBJ1-2; D ambiguous. As DNA, the CDR3 is TGTGCCAGCAGCTCCGTCGGGGTAGGTGGCTACACCTTC. This gives the protein CASSSVGVGGYTF.